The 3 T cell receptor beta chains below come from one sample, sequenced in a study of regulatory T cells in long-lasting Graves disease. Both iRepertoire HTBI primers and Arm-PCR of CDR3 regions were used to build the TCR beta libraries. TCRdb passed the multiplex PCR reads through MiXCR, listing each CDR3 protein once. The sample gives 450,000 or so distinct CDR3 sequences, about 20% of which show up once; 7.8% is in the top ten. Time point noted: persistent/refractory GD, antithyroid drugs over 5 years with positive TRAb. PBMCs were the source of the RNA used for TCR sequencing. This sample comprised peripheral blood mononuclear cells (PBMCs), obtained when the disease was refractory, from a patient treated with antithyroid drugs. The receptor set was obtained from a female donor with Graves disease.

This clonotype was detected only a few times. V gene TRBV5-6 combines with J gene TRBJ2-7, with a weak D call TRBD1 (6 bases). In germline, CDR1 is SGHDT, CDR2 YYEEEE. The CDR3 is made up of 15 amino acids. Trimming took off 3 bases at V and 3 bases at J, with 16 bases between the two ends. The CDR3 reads CASSSTRDTLYEQYF. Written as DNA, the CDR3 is TGTGCCAGCAGCTCGACCCGGGACACTCTCTACGAGCAGTACTTC.

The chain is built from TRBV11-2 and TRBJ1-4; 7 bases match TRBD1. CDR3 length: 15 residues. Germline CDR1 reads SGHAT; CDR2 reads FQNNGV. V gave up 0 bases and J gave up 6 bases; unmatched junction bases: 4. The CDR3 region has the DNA TGTGCCAGCAGCTTAGACCCTCAGGGGGATGAAAAACTGTTTTTT. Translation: CASSLDPQGDEKLFF.

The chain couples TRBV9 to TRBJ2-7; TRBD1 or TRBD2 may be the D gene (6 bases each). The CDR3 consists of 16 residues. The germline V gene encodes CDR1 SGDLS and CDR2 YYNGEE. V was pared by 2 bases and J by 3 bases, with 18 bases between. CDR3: CASSVNPAGGGYEQYF. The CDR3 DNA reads TGTGCCAGCAGCGTCAACCCGGCCGGAGGGGGCTACGAGCAGTACTTC.